This T cell receptor (beta chain) was captured in a study of shared clonotypes between healthy human individuals. Overall study: CD4 naive cells filled three plates per donor, CD4 memory three, CD8 naive two and CD8 memory one. Regarding the study as a whole: Four donors shared 4.5% to 6.5% of their naive CD4 clonotypes.

Concerning this clone itself: Antigen specificity is unknown. The same CDR3 can be traced to other DNA sequences in this sample.

How the authors handled the data: Because ImmunoSEQ provided only junction sequences with no quality scores, the filtering differed. Clones were sequenced by immunoSEQ multiplex PCR, and TCRdb holds only the in-frame ones, with some missing. V, J and clone size reflect that table, while D and trimming were determined from the DNA. The table shows about 1.1 million clones, with about 72% occurring only once. The CDR3 sequence is 15 residues long. With 3 bases clipped from V and 2 bases from J, the junction kept 8 bases outside the gene matches. Per germline, CDR1 SQVTM and CDR2 ANQGSEA. The receptor's source is a man between 18 and 29 years old in good health. Some clones in this sample may be carry-over from other donors' samples. The sequencing input was memory CD4+ T cells from PBMCs. Subset here: CD45RA-negative fraction. The gene calls are TRBV29-1 and TRBJ2-3; 7 nucleotides agree with TRBD2. The DNA of the CDR3 is TGCAGCGTTGAGGGAGTAGCGGGCTACACAGATACGCAGTATTTT. It codes for CSVEGVAGYTDTQYF.